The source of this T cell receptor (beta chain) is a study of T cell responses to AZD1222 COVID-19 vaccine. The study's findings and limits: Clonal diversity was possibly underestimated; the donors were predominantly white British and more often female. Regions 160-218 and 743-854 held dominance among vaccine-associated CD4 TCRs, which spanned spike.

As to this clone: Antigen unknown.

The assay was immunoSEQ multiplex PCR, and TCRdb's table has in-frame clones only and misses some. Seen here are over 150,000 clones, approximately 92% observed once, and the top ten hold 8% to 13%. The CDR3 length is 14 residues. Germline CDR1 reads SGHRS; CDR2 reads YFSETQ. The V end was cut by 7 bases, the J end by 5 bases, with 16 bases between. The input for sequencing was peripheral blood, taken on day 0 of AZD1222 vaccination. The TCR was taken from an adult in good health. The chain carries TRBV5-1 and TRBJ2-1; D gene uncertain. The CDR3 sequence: CASLPGPPNNEQFF. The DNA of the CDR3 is TGCGCCAGCCTCCCAGGCCCCCCCAACAATGAGCAGTTCTTC.